The present T cell receptor beta chain was sequenced within a study of a mutant IDH1 vaccine in newly diagnosed glioma. Study context: Standard pretreatment was either radiotherapy, temozolomide, or, for most, radiochemotherapy with temozolomide.

About this clone itself: Its antigen is as yet unknown.

Sequencing used immunoSEQ multiplex PCR; TCRdb keeps in-frame clones, though not all of them. The table lists approximately 61,000 clones, about four fifths of them singletons. Time point indicated: week 35, safety follow-up. In the vaccine, a single dose held 300 ug of the mutant IDH1 20-mer peptide, along with topical imiquimod. Patients received eight vaccinations in weeks 1, 3, 5, 7, 11, 15, 19, 23. Trimming removed 2 bases at V and 4 bases at J, with 14 bases between. The CDR3 runs 15 residues. Per germline, CDR1 MNHNS and CDR2 SASEGT. This sequence joins TRBV6-1 and TRBJ2-5, with D perhaps matching TRBD1 or TRBD2 (5 bases each). The TCR originated in a man between 40 and 49 years old with glioma. Sequenced here: PBMCs, sampled from a glioma patient whose treatment included an IDH1 peptide vaccine. The CDR3 DNA is TGTGCCAGCAGTGAACAGGGAGCAGGGACAGAGACCCAGTACTTC. Its protein is CASSEQGAGTETQYF.